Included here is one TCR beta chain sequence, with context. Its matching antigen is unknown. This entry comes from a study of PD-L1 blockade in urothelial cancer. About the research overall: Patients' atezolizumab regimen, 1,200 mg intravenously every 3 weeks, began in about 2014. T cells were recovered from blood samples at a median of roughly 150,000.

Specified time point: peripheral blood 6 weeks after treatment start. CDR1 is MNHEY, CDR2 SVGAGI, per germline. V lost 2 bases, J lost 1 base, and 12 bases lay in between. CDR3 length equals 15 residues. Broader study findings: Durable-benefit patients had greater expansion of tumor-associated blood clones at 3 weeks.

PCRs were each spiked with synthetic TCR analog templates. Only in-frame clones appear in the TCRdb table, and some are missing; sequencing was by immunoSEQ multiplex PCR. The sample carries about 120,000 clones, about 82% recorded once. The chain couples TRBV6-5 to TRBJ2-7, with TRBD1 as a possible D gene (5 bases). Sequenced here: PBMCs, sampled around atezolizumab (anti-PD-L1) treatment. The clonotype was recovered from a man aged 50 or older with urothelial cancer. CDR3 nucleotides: TGTGCCAGCAGTTACATCCAGGGTTCTTCCTACGAGCAGTACTTC. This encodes CASSYIQGSSYEQYF.